Each of the 26 T cell receptor beta chains below was sequenced from the same sample in a study of cytomegalovirus exposure and HLA in healthy donors. PCR was performed using 60 Vbeta and 13 Jbeta primers. Sequenced by immunoSEQ multiplex PCR; TCRdb stores in-frame clones only, minus some. The table lists about 200,000 clones. Sequencing was performed on PBMCs. Source of these receptors: a man aged 30-40 years in good health and CMV-seronegative.

This chain links TRBV19 with TRBJ1-1, with D possibly being TRBD1 (5 bases). The V and J ends lost 7 bases and 5 bases respectively, with 17 bases between them. Germline V gene sequence: CDR1 LNHDA, CDR2 SQIVND (reference sequence). The CDR3 covers 14 residues. The CDR3: CASTDGGSRTEAFF. CDR3 coding DNA: TGTGCCAGTACGGATGGGGGGAGTCGTACTGAAGCTTTCTTT.

The rearrangement links TRBV11-2 to TRBJ2-5; no firm D call. The J call could be wrong; TRBJ2-7 is a better fit for the DNA end. This CDR3 spans 14 amino acids. Germline V lookup: CDR1 SGHAT, CDR2 FQNNGV. The CDR3 DNA follows: TGTGCCAGCAGCTTAATGGTGAGCTCCTACGAGCAGTACTTC. Residues: CASSLMVSSYEQYF.

J is TRBJ1-6 and V is TRBV11-3, with 8 bases fitting TRBD1. The length of the CDR3 is 15 residues. Germline-derived CDR1 and CDR2 are SGHNT and YENEEA. J lost 4 bases, V lost 5 bases, and 4 bases had no gene match. This CDR3 reads CASSLRTGYNSPLHF. The CDR3 nucleotides read TGTGCCAGCAGCCTCCGGACAGGGTATAATTCACCCCTCCACTTT.

This chain uses TRBV30 with TRBJ1-2, with D possibly TRBD1 on 6 matching bases. This CDR3 spans 13 amino acids. Deletions cut 3 bases from V and 2 bases from J, with 10 bases between. The V gene's germline CDR1 is GTSNPN and CDR2 SVGIG (reference sequence). The CDR3, as DNA: TGTGCCTGGAGCAGGGGAAGGAACTATGGCTACACCTTC. This encodes CAWSRGRNYGYTF.

The chain carries TRBV28 and TRBJ2-1; 12 bases align to TRBD2. The CDR3 covers 18 residues. Trimming took 6 bases from V and 5 from J; bases not matched to a gene: 14. Germline CDR1 MDHEN, CDR2 SYDVKM. CDR3 in DNA: TGTGCCAGCAGGATTAGGGCTAGCGGGAGGGCCGGAAACAATGAGCAGTTCTTC. Residues: CASRIRASGRAGNNEQFF.

The gene calls are TRBV29-1 and TRBJ2-7; 7 bases map to TRBD1. V was pared by 4 bases and J by 3 bases, with 9 bases of the junction left unmatched. The CDR3 has 14 amino acids. CDR1 and CDR2 (germline): SQVTM, ANQGSEA. The CDR3 coding sequence is TGCAGCGTTGGGATAGACAGGGAAGGCTACGAGCAGTACTTC. As protein: CSVGIDREGYEQYF.

J is TRBJ1-4 and V is TRBV10-2; no reliable D call. Germline V gives CDR1 WSHSY, CDR2 SAAADI. The V end lost 10 bases, the J end lost 0 bases, and 9 bases lay between the germline ends. The CDR3 runs 13 residues. The CDR3 spells CATLNATNEKLFF. Written as DNA, the CDR3 is TGCGCCACCCTTAATGCAACTAATGAAAAACTGTTTTTT.

This chain uses TRBV11-2 with TRBJ2-7; perhaps TRBD2 as D (6 bases). From germline, CDR1 is SGHAT and CDR2 FQNNGV. CDR3 length equals 14 residues. Trimming left V 0 bases short and J 1 base short, with 7 bases between. The CDR3 DNA reads as TGTGCCAGCAGCTTAGATCTAGCGTCCTACGAGCAGTACTTC. It codes for CASSLDLASYEQYF.

This chain connects TRBV10-3 to TRBJ2-1, with 7 bases aligning to TRBD1. The length of the CDR3 is 13 residues. Germline lookup yields CDR1 ENHRY and CDR2 SYGVKD. Losses at the gene ends were 6 bases for V and 3 bases for J; bases not matched to a gene: 2. DNA for the CDR3: TGTGCCATCAGAAGGGACAGCTACAATGAGCAGTTCTTC. It encodes CAIRRDSYNEQFF.

The chain has TRBV28 and TRBJ2-2; possible D gene TRBD1, 6 bases. The CDR3 has 13 amino acids. V was trimmed by 5 bases and J by 4 bases, leaving 8 bases between them. Per germline, CDR1 MDHEN and CDR2 SYDVKM. CDR3 bases: TGTGCCAGCAGTAGGGGGATCACCGGGGAGCTGTTTTTT. It translates to CASSRGITGELFF.

The chain carries TRBV28 and TRBJ2-7, with D perhaps TRBD1 (5 bases). The germline V gene encodes CDR1 MDHEN and CDR2 SYDVKM. V lost 6 bases and J lost 2, with 17 bases in between. The CDR3 is made up of 15 amino acids. This chain's CDR3 is CASRFDSPGAYEQYF. The CDR3 nucleotides read TGTGCCAGCAGATTTGACAGTCCGGGCGCCTACGAGCAGTACTTC. The full variable domain, its missing parts supplied by reference TRBV28 and TRBJ2-7, is DVKVTQSSRYLVKRTGEKVFLECVQDMDHENMFWYRQDPGLGLRLIYFSYDVKMKEKGDIPEGYSVSREKKERFSLILESASTNQTSMYLCASRFDSPGAYEQYFGPGTRLTVT.

The J gene is TRBJ2-3, the V gene TRBV10-3; a weak D match, TRBD2 (5 bases). This CDR3 contains 16 residues. Germline loops: CDR1 ENHRY, CDR2 SYGVKD. The V and J ends lost 7 bases and 5 bases respectively, with 22 bases between them. CDR3 nucleotide sequence: TGTGCCATCAAGGAGGCTAGCCTGAGCTCTTTAGATACGCAGTATTTT. Protein product: CAIKEASLSSLDTQYF.

This chain joins TRBV9 and TRBJ1-6; 7 bases align to TRBD1. V trimming: 3 bases; J trimming: 7 bases; junction bases outside the gene matches: 7. Germline V gene lookup returns CDR1 SGDLS and CDR2 YYNGEE. The CDR3 has 15 residues. The CDR3 loop reads CASSAAAGGNSPLHF. The CDR3 nucleotides read TGTGCCAGCAGCGCAGCAGCAGGGGGGAATTCACCCCTCCACTTT. Variable domain in full (rest from reference TRBV9 and TRBJ1-6): DSGVTQTPKHLITATGQRVTLRCSPRSGDLSVYWYQQSLDQGLQFLIQYYNGEERAKGNILERFSAQQFPDLHSELNLSSLELGDSALYFCASSAAAGGNSPLHFGNGTRLTVT.

In DNA form, the CDR3 reads TGTGCCAGCAGCTCCCGAAGGGGAAGGCCGGGCGATGAGCAGTTCTTC. Translating it yields CASSSRRGRPGDEQFF. The rearrangement joins TRBV7-9 to TRBJ2-1; possible D gene TRBD1, 5 bases. The CDR3 consists of 16 residues. CDR1 is SEHNR and CDR2 is FQNEAQ in the germline V gene (reference sequence). V lost 4 bases and J lost 8, with 21 bases in between.

The chain recombines TRBV7-9 with TRBJ1-2, with TRBD1 identical over 9 bases. Germline CDR1 and CDR2: SEHNR and FQNEAQ (reference sequence). The J segment lost 7 bases and the V segment lost 5 bases, leaving 14 bases of the junction unmatched. CDR3 length: 16 amino acids. The CDR3 spells CASSQVLKQGARGYTF. The CDR3 DNA is TGTGCCAGCAGCCAAGTATTAAAACAGGGGGCTCGTGGCTACACCTTC. Supplemented by reference TRBV7-9 and TRBJ1-2, the full variable domain reads DTGVSQNPRHKITKRGQNVTFRCDPISEHNRLYWYRQTLGQGPEFLTYFQNEAQLEKSRLLSDRFSAERPKGSFSTLEIQRTEQGDSAMYLCASSQVLKQGARGYTFGSGTRLTVV.

CDR3 in amino acids: CASSRTATNNQPQHF. The CDR3 DNA reads TGTGCCAGCAGCCGAACAGCGACTAACAATCAGCCCCAGCATTTT. The chain has TRBV2 and TRBJ1-5, with D unresolved. Per germline, CDR1 SNHLY and CDR2 FYNNEI. The CDR3 contains 15 residues. The V gene lost 6 bases and the J gene lost 3 bases, with 15 bases spanning the gap.

The chain couples TRBV30 to TRBJ1-4, with 8 bases matching TRBD1. The CDR3 is 15 residues long. The J segment lost 3 bases and the V segment lost 3 bases, leaving 6 bases of the junction unmatched. Germline CDR1 GTSNPN, CDR2 SVGIG (reference sequence). The CDR3 DNA sequence: TGTGCCTGGAGATCGGGACAGGTGTCTAATGAAAAACTGTTTTTT. Its translation is CAWRSGQVSNEKLFF.

The rearrangement joins TRBV7-9 to TRBJ2-5; a possible D gene is TRBD2 (5 bases). Germline lookup yields CDR1 SEHNR and CDR2 FQNEAQ (reference sequence). CDR3 length equals 14 residues. V was trimmed by 5 bases and J by 7 bases, leaving 17 bases between them. The CDR3 region has the DNA TGTGCCAGCAGCCACCGGACTGAGCCGAGGACCCAGTACTTC. This encodes CASSHRTEPRTQYF.

The J gene is TRBJ2-1, the V gene TRBV4-1, with D maybe TRBD1 (6 bases). The germline gives CDR1 MGHRA, CDR2 YSYEKL. The CDR3 runs 15 residues. Trimming pared 4 bases from V and 0 bases from J, leaving 10 bases between. CDR3 sequence: CASSRVGASYNEQFF. CDR3 nucleotides: TGCGCCAGCAGCCGGGTGGGGGCCTCCTACAATGAGCAGTTCTTC.

The chain joins TRBV5-1 to TRBJ1-1, with 12 bases that match TRBD1. V shed 3 bases and J 3 bases; nucleotides not matched to a gene: 12. The CDR3 totals 18 residues. CDR1 is SGHRS and CDR2 is YFSETQ in the germline V gene. CDR3 protein: CASSWAGTGGFSYTEAFF. DNA for the CDR3: TGCGCCAGCAGCTGGGCCGGGACAGGGGGCTTTTCGTACACTGAAGCTTTCTTT.

The J gene is TRBJ2-1, the V gene TRBV28; 13 bases align to TRBD2. Germline lookup yields CDR1 MDHEN and CDR2 SYDVKM. The junction had 2 bases not matched to a gene; V was cut back by 6 bases and J by 0 bases. The length of the CDR3 is 16 residues. The CDR3 DNA is TGTGCCAGCAGACGGACTAGCGGGAGCTCCTACAATGAGCAGTTCTTC. Translating gives CASRRTSGSSYNEQFF.

The chain is built from TRBV10-1 and TRBJ2-5, with a tentative D call TRBD2 (6 bases). The J call may be mistaken, given a closer DNA end match to TRBJ2-7. Per germline, CDR1 WNHNN and CDR2 SYGVQD (reference sequence). The CDR3 contains 14 residues. This chain's CDR3 is CASSDRGRGNEQYF. Here the CDR3 DNA reads TGCGCCAGCAGTGACCGAGGGCGCGGGAACGAGCAGTACTTC.

The V and J genes are TRBV18 and TRBJ1-5; tentatively, D is TRBD1 (5 bases). CDR1 and CDR2 (germline): KGHSH, LQKENI. This CDR3 is built from 14 residues. V dropped 6 bases and J dropped 15 bases, with 24 bases sitting between them. CDR3 nucleotides: TGTGCCAGCTCTCTAAGCAGGACATCCGTTTACCCGCATTTT. This encodes CASSLSRTSVYPHF.

J is TRBJ2-7 and V is TRBV4-1; a possible D gene is TRBD2 (6 bases). The CDR3 covers 16 residues. Germline V gene sequence: CDR1 MGHRA, CDR2 YSYEKL. Deletions cut 1 base from V and 0 bases from J, with 13 bases between. CDR3 coding DNA: TGCGCCAGCAGCCAAGTAGGCAGGACTAACTCCTACGAGCAGTACTTC. This translates into CASSQVGRTNSYEQYF.

The CDR3 nucleotides are TGTGCCAGCAGTCCCCCCGTGACAGGGGTCGATGAGCAGTTCTTC. Amino acids: CASSPPVTGVDEQFF. The rearrangement links TRBV6-5 to TRBJ2-1, with 8 bases fitting TRBD1. There are 15 residues in the CDR3. CDR1 and CDR2 (germline): MNHEY, SVGAGI. V dropped 5 bases and J dropped 8; count of bases not matched to a gene: 11.

The CDR3 DNA sequence: TGTGCCTGTTCGCCTAGCCAAAACATTCAGTACTTC. Protein sequence: CACSPSQNIQYF. The rearrangement uses TRBV30 and TRBJ2-4; D might be TRBD2 (5 bases). V lost 6 bases, J lost 5 bases, and 11 bases lay in between. This CDR3 has 12 amino acids. Germline V gene data show CDR1 as GTSNPN and CDR2 as SVGIG (reference sequence).